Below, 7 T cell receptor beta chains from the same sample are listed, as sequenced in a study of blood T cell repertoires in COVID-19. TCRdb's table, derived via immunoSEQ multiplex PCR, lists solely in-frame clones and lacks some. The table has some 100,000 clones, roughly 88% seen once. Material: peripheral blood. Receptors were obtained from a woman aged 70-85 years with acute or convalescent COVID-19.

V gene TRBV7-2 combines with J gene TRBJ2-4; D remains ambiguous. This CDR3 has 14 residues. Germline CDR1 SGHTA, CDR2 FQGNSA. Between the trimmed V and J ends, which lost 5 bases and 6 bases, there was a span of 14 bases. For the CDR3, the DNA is TGTGCCAGCAGCCCTAGGAGTCGTGGAAACATTCAGTACTTC. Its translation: CASSPRSRGNIQYF.

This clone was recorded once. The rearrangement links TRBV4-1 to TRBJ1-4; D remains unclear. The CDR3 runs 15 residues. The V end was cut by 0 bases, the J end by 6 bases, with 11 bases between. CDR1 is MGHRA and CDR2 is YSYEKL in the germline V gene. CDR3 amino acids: CASSQDGRFHEKLFF. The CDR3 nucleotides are TGCGCCAGCAGCCAAGATGGCAGGTTCCATGAAAAACTGTTTTTT.

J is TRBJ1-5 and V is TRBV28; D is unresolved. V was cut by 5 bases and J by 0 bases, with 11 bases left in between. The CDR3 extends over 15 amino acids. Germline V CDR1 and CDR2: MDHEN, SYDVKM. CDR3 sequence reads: CASSPGGNSNQPQHF. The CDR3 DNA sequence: TGTGCCAGCAGTCCCGGCGGGAATAGCAATCAGCCCCAGCATTTT.

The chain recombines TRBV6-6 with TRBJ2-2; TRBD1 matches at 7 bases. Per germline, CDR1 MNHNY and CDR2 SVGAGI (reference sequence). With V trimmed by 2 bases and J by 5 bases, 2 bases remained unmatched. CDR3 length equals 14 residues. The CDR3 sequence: CASSYLDRTGELFF. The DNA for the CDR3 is TGTGCCAGCAGTTACCTGGACAGGACCGGGGAGCTGTTTTTT.

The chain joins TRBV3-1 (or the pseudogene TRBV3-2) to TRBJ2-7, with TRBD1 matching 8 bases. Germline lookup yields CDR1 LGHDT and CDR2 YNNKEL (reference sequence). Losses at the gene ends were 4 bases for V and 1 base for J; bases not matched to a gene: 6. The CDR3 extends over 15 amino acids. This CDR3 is CASSPGTGLSYEQYF. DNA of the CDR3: TGTGCCAGCAGCCCCGGGACAGGTTTATCCTACGAGCAGTACTTC.

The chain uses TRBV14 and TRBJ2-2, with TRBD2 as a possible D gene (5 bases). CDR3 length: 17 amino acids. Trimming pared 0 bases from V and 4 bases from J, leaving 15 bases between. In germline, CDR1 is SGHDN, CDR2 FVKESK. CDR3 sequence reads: CASSQDGEPEGTGELFF. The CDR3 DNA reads TGTGCCAGCAGCCAAGATGGGGAGCCCGAGGGCACCGGGGAGCTGTTTTTT. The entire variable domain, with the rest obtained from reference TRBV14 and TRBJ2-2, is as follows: EAGVTQFPSHSVIEKGQTVTLRCDPISGHDNLYWYRRVMGKEIKFLLHFVKESKQDESGMPNNRFLAERTGGTYSTLKVQPAELEDSGVYFCASSQDGEPEGTGELFFGEGSRLTVL.

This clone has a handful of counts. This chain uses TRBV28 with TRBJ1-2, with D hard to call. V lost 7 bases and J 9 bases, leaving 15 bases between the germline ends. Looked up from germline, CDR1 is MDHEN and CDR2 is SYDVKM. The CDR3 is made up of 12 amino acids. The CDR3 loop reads CASTDSLLRYTF. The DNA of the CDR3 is TGTGCCAGCACAGATTCCCTCCTCCGCTACACCTTC.